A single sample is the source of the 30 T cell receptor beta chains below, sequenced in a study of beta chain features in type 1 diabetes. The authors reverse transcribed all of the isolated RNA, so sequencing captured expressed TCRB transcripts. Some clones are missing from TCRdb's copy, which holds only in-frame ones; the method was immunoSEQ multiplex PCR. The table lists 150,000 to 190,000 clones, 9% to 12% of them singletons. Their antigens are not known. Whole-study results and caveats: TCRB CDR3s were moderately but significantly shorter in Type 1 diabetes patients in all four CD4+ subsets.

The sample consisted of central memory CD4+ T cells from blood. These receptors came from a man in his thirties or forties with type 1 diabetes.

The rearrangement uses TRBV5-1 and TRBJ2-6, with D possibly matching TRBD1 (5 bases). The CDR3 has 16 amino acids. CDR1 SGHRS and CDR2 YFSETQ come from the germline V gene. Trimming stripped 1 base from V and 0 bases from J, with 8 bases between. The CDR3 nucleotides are TGCGCCAGCAGCTTGACAGGCCACTCTGGGGCCAACGTCCTGACTTTC. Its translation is CASSLTGHSGANVLTF. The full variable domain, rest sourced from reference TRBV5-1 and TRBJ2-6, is KAGVTQTPRYLIKTRGQQVTLSCSPISGHRSVSWYQQTPGQGLQFLFEYFSETQRNKGNFPGRFSGRQFSNSRSEMNVSTLELGDSALYLCASSLTGHSGANVLTFGAGSRLTVL.

CDR3 loop: CSVGLGSLGGELFF. CDR3 sequence (DNA): TGCAGCGTTGGGCTGGGCAGCCTTGGCGGGGAGCTGTTTTTT. The chain carries TRBV29-1 and TRBJ2-2; D gene ambiguous. V lost 4 bases, J lost 7 bases, and 16 bases lay in between. Germline V gene sequence: CDR1 SQVTM, CDR2 ANQGSEA. CDR3 length: 14 amino acids.

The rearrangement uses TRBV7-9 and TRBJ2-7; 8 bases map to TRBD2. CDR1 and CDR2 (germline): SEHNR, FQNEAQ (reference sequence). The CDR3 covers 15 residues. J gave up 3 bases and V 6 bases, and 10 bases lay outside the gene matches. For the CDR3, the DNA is TGTGCCAGCAGTTTAAGCGGGAGTCCCCACTACGAGCAGTACTTC. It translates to CASSLSGSPHYEQYF.

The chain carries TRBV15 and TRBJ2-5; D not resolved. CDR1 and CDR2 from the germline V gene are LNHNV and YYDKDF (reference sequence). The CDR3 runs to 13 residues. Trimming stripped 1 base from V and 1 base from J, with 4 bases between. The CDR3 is CATSRGSQETQYF. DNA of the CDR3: TGTGCCACCAGCAGAGGCAGCCAAGAGACCCAGTACTTC.

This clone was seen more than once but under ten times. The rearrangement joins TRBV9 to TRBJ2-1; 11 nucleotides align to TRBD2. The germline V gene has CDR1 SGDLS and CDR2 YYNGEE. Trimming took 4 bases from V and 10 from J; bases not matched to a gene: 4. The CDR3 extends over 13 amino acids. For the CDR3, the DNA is TGTGCCAGCAGCCTAAGACTAGCGGGAGAGCAGTTCTTC. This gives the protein CASSLRLAGEQFF.

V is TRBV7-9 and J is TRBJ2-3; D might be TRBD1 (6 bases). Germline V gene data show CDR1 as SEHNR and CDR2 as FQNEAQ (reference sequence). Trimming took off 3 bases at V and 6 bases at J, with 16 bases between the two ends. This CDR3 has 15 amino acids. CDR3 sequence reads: CASSFGQGFEDTQYF. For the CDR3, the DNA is TGTGCCAGCAGCTTTGGGCAGGGGTTTGAGGATACGCAGTATTTT.

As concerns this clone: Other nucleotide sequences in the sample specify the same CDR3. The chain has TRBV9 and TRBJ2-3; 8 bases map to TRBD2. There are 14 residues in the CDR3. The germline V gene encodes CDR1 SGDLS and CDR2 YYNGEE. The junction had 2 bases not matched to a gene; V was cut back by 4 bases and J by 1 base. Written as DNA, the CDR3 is TGTGCCAGCAGCCAAGCGGGAGGCACAGATACGCAGTATTTT. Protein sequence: CASSQAGGTDTQYF.

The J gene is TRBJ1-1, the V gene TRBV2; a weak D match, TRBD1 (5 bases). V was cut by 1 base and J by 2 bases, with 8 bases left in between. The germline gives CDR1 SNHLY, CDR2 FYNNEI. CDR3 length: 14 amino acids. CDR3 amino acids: CASSEGQLNTEAFF. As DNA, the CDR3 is TGTGCCAGCAGTGAAGGACAGCTTAACACTGAAGCTTTCTTT.

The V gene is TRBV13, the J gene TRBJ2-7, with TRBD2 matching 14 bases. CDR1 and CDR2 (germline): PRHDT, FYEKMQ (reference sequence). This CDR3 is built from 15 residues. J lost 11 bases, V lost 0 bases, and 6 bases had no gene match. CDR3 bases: TGTGCCAGCAGCTTAGGCCCCCGACTAGCGGGAGGGGAGTACTTC. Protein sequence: CASSLGPRLAGGEYF.

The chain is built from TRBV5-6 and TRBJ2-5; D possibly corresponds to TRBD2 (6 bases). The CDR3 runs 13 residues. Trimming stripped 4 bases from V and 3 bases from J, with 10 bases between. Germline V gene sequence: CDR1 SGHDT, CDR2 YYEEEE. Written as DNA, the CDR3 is TGTGCCAGCAGCAATCCTAGCGAAGAGACCCAGTACTTC. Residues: CASSNPSEETQYF.

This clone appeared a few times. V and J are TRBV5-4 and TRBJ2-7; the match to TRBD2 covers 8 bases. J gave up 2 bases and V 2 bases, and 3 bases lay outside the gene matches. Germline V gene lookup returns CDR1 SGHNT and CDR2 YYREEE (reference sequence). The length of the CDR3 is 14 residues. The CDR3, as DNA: TGTGCCAGCAGCTTAGCGGGAGTAACCTACGAGCAGTACTTC. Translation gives CASSLAGVTYEQYF. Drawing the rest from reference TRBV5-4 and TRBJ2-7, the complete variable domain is ETGVTQSPTHLIKTRGQQVTLRCSSQSGHNTVSWYQQALGQGPQFIFQYYREEENGRGNFPPRFSGLQFPNYSSELNVNALELDDSALYLCASSLAGVTYEQYFGPGTRLTVT.

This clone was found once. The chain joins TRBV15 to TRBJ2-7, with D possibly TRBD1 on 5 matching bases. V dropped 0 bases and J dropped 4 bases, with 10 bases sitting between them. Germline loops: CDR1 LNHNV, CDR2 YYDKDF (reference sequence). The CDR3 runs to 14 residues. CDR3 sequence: CATSRELAGYEQYF. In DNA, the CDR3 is TGTGCCACCAGCAGAGAGTTAGCAGGGTACGAGCAGTACTTC.

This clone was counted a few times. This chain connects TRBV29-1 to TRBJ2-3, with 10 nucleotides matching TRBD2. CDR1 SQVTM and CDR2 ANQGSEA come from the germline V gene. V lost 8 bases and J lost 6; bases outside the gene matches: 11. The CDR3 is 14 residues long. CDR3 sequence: CSSRAGGPSDTQYF. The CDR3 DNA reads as TGCAGCTCGCGAGCGGGAGGGCCTTCGGATACGCAGTATTTT.

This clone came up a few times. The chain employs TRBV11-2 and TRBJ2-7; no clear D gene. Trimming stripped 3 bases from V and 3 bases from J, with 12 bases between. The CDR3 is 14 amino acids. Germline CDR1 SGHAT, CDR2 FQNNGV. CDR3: CASSLNSLHYEQYF. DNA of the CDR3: TGTGCCAGCAGCTTGAACTCCCTGCACTACGAGCAGTACTTC.

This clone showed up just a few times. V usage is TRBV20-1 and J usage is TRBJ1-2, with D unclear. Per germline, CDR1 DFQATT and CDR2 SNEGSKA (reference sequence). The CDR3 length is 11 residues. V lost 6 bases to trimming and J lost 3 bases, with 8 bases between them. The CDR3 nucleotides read TGCAGTGCCTTTTCCCACTATGGCTACACCTTC. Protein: CSAFSHYGYTF.

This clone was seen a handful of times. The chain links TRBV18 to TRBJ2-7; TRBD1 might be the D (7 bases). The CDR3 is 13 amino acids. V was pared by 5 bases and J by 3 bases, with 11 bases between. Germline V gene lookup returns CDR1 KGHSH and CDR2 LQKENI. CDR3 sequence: CASSGQGGYEQYF. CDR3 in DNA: TGTGCCAGCTCAGGCCAGGGGGGCTACGAGCAGTACTTC.

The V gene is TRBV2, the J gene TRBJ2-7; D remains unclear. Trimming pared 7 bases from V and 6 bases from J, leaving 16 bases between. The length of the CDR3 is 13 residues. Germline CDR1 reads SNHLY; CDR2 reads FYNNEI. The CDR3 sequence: CASKGRLGSEQYF. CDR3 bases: TGTGCCAGCAAAGGCAGACTTGGGTCCGAGCAGTACTTC.

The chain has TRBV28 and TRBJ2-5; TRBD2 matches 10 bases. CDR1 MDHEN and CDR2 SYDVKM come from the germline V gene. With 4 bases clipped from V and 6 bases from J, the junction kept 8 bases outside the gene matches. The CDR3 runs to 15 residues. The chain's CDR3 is CASSSQASGGQTQYF. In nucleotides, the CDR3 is TGTGCCAGCAGTTCCCAAGCTAGCGGGGGACAGACCCAGTACTTC.

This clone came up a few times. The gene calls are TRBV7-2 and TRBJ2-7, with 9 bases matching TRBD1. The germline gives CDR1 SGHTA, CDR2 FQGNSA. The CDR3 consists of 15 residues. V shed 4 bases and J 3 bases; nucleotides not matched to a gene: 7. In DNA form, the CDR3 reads TGTGCCAGCAGCTACGAACAGGGGGCATACTACGAGCAGTACTTC. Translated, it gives CASSYEQGAYYEQYF. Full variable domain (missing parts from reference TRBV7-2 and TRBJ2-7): GAGVSQSPSNKVTEKGKDVELRCDPISGHTALYWYRQSLGQGLEFLIYFQGNSAPDKSGLPSDRFSAERTGGSVSTLTIQRTQQEDSAVYLCASSYEQGAYYEQYFGPGTRLTVT.

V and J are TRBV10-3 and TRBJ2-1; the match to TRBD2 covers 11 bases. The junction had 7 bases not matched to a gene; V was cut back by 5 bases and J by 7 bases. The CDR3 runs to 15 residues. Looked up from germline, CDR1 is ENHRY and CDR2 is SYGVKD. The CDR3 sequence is CAISLLAGDVNEQFF. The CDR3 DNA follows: TGTGCCATCAGTTTACTAGCGGGAGATGTAAATGAGCAGTTCTTC.

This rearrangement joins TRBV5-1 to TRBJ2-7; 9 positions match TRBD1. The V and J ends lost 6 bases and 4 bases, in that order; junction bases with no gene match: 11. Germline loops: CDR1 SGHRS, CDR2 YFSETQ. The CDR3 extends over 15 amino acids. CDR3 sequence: CASTNPGQGVYEQYF. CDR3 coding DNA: TGCGCCAGCACCAATCCGGGACAGGGCGTATACGAGCAGTACTTC.

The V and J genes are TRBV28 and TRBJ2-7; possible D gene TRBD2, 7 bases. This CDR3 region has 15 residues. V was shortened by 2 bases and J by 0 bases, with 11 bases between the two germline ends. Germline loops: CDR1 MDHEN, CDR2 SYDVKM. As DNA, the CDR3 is TGTGCCAGCAGTTTAGGCGGGGGCAGCTCCTACGAGCAGTACTTC. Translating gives CASSLGGGSSYEQYF.

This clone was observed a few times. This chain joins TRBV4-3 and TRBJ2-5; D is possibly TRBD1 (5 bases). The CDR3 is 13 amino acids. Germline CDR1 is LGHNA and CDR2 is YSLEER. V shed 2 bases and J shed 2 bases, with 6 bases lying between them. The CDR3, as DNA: TGCGCCAGCAGCCAACGACAGCAAGAGACCCAGTACTTC. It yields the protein CASSQRQQETQYF.

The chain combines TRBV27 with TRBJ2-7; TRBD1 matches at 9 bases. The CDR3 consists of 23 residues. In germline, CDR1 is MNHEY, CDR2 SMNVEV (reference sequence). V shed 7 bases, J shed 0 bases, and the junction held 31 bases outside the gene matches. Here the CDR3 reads CASTLRYGGGQGPDTLSSYEQYF. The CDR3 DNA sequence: TGTGCCAGCACCTTAAGGTACGGAGGGGGACAGGGTCCCGACACCCTCAGCTCCTACGAGCAGTACTTC.

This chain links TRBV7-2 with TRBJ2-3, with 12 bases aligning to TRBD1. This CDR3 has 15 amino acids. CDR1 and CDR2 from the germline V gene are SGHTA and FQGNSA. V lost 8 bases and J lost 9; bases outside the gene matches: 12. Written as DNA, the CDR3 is TGTGCCAGCCAGACCGGGACAGGGGGCGCCGGCACGCAGTATTTT. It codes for CASQTGTGGAGTQYF.

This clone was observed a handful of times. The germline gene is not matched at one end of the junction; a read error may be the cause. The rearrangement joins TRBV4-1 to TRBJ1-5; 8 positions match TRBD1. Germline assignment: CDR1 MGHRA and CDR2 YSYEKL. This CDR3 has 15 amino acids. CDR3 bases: TGCGCCAGCAGCCAAGATCTTGGACAGGGTCAGACCCAGCATTTT. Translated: CASSQDLGQGQTQHF.

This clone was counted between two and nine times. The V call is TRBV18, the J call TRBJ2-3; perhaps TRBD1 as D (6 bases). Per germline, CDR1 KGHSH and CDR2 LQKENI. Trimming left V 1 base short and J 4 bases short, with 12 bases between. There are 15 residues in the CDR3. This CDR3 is CASSPQQGHADTQYF. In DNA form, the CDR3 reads TGTGCCAGCTCACCACAGCAGGGGCACGCAGATACGCAGTATTTT. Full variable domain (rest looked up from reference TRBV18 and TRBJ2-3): NAGVMQNPRHLVRRRGQEARLRCSPMKGHSHVYWYRQLPEEGLKFMVYLQKENIIDESGMPKERFSAEFPKEGPSILRIQQVVRGDSAAYFCASSPQQGHADTQYFGPGTRLTVL.

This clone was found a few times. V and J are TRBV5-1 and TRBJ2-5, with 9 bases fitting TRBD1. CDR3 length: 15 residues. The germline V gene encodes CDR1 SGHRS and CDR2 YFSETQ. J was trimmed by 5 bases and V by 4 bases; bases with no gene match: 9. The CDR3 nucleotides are TGCGCCAGCAGCCCCGGGACAGGGTCTATGGAGACCCAGTACTTC. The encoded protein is CASSPGTGSMETQYF.

The CDR3 protein is CASSHPSTYEQYF. The CDR3 coding sequence is TGTGCCAGCAGCCATCCCTCTACCTACGAGCAGTACTTC. The V call is TRBV4-2, the J call TRBJ2-7; D gene unclear. V lost 3 bases and J 2 bases, leaving 8 bases between the germline ends. There are 13 residues in the CDR3. In germline, CDR1 is LGHNA, CDR2 YNFKEQ.

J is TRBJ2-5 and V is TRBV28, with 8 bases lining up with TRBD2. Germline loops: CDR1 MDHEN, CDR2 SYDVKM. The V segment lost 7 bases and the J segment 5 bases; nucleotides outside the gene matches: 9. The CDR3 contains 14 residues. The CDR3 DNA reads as TGTGCCAGCAAAAGCGGGAGTGTCGAGGAGACCCAGTACTTC. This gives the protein CASKSGSVEETQYF.